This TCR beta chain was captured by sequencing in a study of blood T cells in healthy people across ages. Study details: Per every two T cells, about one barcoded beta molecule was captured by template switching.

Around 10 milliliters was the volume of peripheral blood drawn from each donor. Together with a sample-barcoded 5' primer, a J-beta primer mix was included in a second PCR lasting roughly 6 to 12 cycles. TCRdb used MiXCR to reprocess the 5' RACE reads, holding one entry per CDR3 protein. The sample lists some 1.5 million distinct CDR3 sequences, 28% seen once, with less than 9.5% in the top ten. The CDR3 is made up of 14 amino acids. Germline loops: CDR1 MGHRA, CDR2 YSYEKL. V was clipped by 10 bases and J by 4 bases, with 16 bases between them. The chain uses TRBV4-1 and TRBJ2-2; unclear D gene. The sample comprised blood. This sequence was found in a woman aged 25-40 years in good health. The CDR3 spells CAIKFDLSTGELFF. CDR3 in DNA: TGCGCCATCAAGTTTGACTTAAGCACCGGGGAGCTGTTTTTT.